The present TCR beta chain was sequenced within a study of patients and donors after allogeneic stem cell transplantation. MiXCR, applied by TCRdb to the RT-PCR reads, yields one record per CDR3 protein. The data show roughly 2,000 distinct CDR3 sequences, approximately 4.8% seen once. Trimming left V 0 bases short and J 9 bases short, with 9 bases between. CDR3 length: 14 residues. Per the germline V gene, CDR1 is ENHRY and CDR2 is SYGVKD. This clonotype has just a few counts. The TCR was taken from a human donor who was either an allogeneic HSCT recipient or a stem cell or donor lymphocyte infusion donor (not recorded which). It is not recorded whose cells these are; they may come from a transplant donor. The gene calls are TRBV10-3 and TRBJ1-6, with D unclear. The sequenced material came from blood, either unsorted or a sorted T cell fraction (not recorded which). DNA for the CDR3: TGTGCCATCAGTGAGTCGAGAGAAGGTTCACCCCTCCACTTT. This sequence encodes CAISESREGSPLHF.